This TCR beta chain was sequenced for a study of cytomegalovirus exposure and HLA in healthy donors (TCRdb year 2017). For the study in its entirety: According to an earlier analysis of a few hundred of the donors, about 179 million T cells yielded 120 million or so unique TCR beta sequences and about 300 Gb of sequence data. Roughly 300 gigabases of sequencing data and 80 million or so unique TCR sequences were included in an early release covering roughly 600 HLA-typed donors. Of the roughly 400 genotyped donors, around 81% fell in the genetic ancestry cluster associated with self-reported Caucasian donors. The study aimed to test whether signatures of past pathogen exposure could be identified by cataloging public T cell receptors. The study used immunosequencing to profile the T cell repertoires of 600 to 850 subjects and linked those repertoires to cytomegalovirus serostatus. In addition to the first cohort of approximately 670 subjects, a separate validation cohort of 120 different subjects was used. High-throughput TCR immunosequencing, statistical association of individual TCRs with disease status, and machine learning were combined to predict cytomegalovirus infection status. In a later analysis, previously published TCR beta repertoires from fewer than 750 donors were re-analyzed and high-resolution HLA genotyping was added so that TCR occurrence patterns could be studied. In the later analysis, no new phenotypic data were used to find candidate immune exposures; instead, reliance was placed on TCR beta sequences and their occurrence across donors. To decide whether each TCR beta V gene segment behaved as functional or pseudogenic, an earlier analysis of fewer than 750 of the donors relied on high-throughput TCR beta sequencing. Donor age, sex, ethnicity and CMV serostatus were collected together with the repertoire data. A later genetic analysis took genome-wide SNP genotypes for about three fifths of the 666 donors and used that subset as a discovery cohort. All discovery cohort repertoires had been generated using a single sequencing platform. Both class I and class II loci were covered by HLA typing, at four-digit resolution. Typing coverage differed by locus: A, B, C, DRB1 and DQB1 were typed in roughly 620-640 donors, DQA1 in roughly 500, DPA1 in around 580, and DPB1 in around 440. Five DR-DQ haplotypes were handled as single units for association and clustering because linkage in the cohort was strong. Across 300 to 500 genotyped donors of the cohort, an average of about 240,000 unique TCR beta nucleotide sequences per donor were sequenced, and approximately 17% of those sequences were non-productive. The full study reports these points: In a later analysis, HLA-associated TCR beta chains were found to be more clonally expanded and to have lower generation probabilities than equally common non-associated chains. Only TCR beta chains were sequenced in this cohort, and the absence of alpha or paired-chain data limited detectable features. An association between a missense DCLRE1C variant and V-gene and J-gene trimming of TCR beta chains was found in a later genetic analysis and replicated in an independent cohort. In a later analysis, several top co-occurrence clusters were reported to appear linked to parvovirus B19, influenza, CMV and Epstein-Barr virus. In a later analysis, TCR association rates were found to vary across HLA loci, with the most associated TCRs seen for DRB1 alleles and the fewest for HLA-C alleles. At a false discovery rate of 0.05, a later analysis linked 16,000 or so TCR beta sequences to specific HLA alleles. Because the 87-base-pair reads could not distinguish some IMGT-functional V segments, including TRBV6-2 and TRBV6-3, those segments were excluded. A further reported finding was that TCR beta sequences accurately predicted the HLA-A and HLA-B alleles for most subjects in the first cohort. A later analysis found that most CMV-associated TCR beta chains appeared HLA-restricted, with HLA associations seemingly driven largely by CMV exposure. The earlier analysis of fewer than 750 of the donors excluded about 16 rarely observed V segments, including chromosome 9 orphons, because counts were too low. CMV serostatus was the only immune exposure information available for the cohort. A few of the identified cytomegalovirus-associated TCR beta chains were confirmed in vitro to be specific for cytomegalovirus antigens. Roughly uniform sequencing depth across donors was assumed in presence/absence analyses, although this assumption may not hold. In a later genetic analysis, fewer N-insertions in productive TCRs were reported among donors in an Asian-associated ancestry cluster than the approximately 630-donor mean. Correlated functional status among segregating V segments might be attributable to linkage disequilibrium, but an unknown experimental factor could not be ruled out. The study gave a list of 150 to 200 TCR beta chains associated with cytomegalovirus. Because HLA typing was missing for some donors at each locus, association tests included only the typed subset. A cluster of highly shared sequence variants was judged likely to represent a technical artifact of the sequencing pipeline. When HLA alleles, especially DR and DQ, strongly co-occurred, TCR associations were difficult to assign to individual alleles. The authors suggested that the approach could potentially be generalized to other disease states and immunological phenotypes. Cytomegalovirus status was reported to be diagnosed by the classifier with high specificity and sensitivity in both the original and validation cohorts. Most TCR sequences were seen in very few donors, while some public TCRs were found in many individuals. In an earlier analysis of more than 500 of the donors, most TCR beta V segments appeared in productive rearrangements about 87% or about 30% of the time, broadly matching IMGT annotations.

The cohort was made up of 500 to 850 healthy bone marrow donors. At the time of sampling, every cohort member was nominally healthy, though immune exposures that went unrecorded were likely present. The donor was CMV seronegative and belonged to the group of over 350 seronegative cohort members. A peripheral blood sample was provided by each donor, and peripheral blood mononuclear cells were used for TCR beta sequencing. The Qiagen DNeasy Blood Extraction Kit was used to extract genomic DNA from the blood cell samples. This clone was seen only once. The antigen it recognizes is unknown. Base qualities are not at hand, and no much larger clone is one base apart. The library was built by means of the immunoSEQ multiplex PCR assay. For the multiplex PCR, a mixture combining 60 forward primers for TCR Vbeta segments and 13 reverse primers for TCR Jbeta segments was used. A multiplex PCR assay on genomic DNA amplified the CDR3 region of rearranged TCR beta genes. The Illumina HiSeq System was used to sequence the amplified TCR beta libraries as 87-base-pair reads. The study's own analysis went as follows. A later analysis tallied around 87 million unique TCR beta chains across the 600 to 700 repertoires, and about 12 million of those chains were shared by two or more donors. Raw reads were error-corrected and collapsed into unique sequences by a nearest-neighbor algorithm in which closely related sequences were merged to remove PCR and sequencing errors. V, D and J gene segments were assigned by aligning CDR3 sequences to IMGT reference sequences. Each retained sequence needed at least a six-nucleotide match to both a V gene segment and a J gene segment. Rearrangements were classified as productive when the CDR3 lacked stop codons and remained in frame with V and J, and all other rearrangements were classified as non-productive. Following IMGT convention, CDR3 was defined as the stretch from the second conserved V-encoded cysteine up to the conserved J-encoded phenylalanine. The earlier analysis of roughly 590 of the donors excluded sequences that lacked an unambiguous match to a single V gene segment. An earlier analysis of almost 600 of the donors classified V segments as functional when productive rearrangements were above 56.7% and as segregating when the standard deviation between donors was above 5%. A statistical classification framework was developed to diagnose cytomegalovirus status using the catalog of TCR beta chain sequences. A later analysis assigned V and J genes by comparing TCR nucleotide sequences with IMGT/GENE-DB human TR gene sequences. Using the TCRdist pipeline, a later analysis assigned CDR3 sequences along with most-parsimonious VDJ recombination scenarios. In a later analysis, each TCR beta chain was defined by its CDR3 amino acid sequence together with its V-gene family, and reads without a unique V-gene family were excluded. In a later analysis, a few hundred highly shared, low-generation-probability nucleotide sequences were removed to address suspected cross-contamination and a sequencing artifact. A later analysis calculated a clonal expansion index for each public chain from normalized within-repertoire ranks of inferred template counts. A later analysis computed generation probabilities with a VDJ recombination model fitted to out-of-frame rearrangements, and checked the results against IGoR. A later analysis scored TCR-TCR, TCR-HLA and TCR-CMV co-occurrence with hypergeometric tests, applying a repertoire-size bias correction to TCR pairs. A later analysis estimated false discovery rates by permuting HLA or CMV assignments 20 times. In a later analysis, co-occurring TCRs were grouped using DBSCAN, with TCRdist sequence similarity added in when clustering inside HLA-allele-positive subsets. For co-occurrence clustering, repertoires with fewer than 30,000 or more than 120,000 public chains were excluded, along with roughly five repertoires with anomalous nucleotide sharing. TCRdb stores this immuneACCESS table with in-frame sequences only. Part of the clones is absent; in the studies checked, under half of the shortfall reflects unresolved V genes, and no reason is known for the rest. That table supplies the V and J calls and clone size; D and trimming were determined from the DNA. Here the sample has around 76,000 clones; 60% to 85% occur a single time. The top ten clonotypes cover roughly 1.5% of the sample.

V has 5 bases trimmed and J has 5 bases trimmed; junction bases matching no gene number 5. CDR3 length: 15 amino acids, cysteine to phenylalanine. Only the CDR3 portion is preserved as DNA: 45 bases, with reading frame beginning at the first base. CDR1 MNHEY and CDR2 SVGAGI are derived from the germline V gene. The material sequenced was PBMCs. The sequence was collected from a man aged 40-49 years in good health and CMV-seronegative. The rearranged segments are TRBV6-5 and TRBJ2-1; 11 of the junction bases match TRBD2. The CDR3 has the sequence CASSPGLAVNNEQFF. The DNA sequence reads TGTGCCAGCAGTCCGGGACTAGCGGTTAACAATGAGCAGTTCTTC.